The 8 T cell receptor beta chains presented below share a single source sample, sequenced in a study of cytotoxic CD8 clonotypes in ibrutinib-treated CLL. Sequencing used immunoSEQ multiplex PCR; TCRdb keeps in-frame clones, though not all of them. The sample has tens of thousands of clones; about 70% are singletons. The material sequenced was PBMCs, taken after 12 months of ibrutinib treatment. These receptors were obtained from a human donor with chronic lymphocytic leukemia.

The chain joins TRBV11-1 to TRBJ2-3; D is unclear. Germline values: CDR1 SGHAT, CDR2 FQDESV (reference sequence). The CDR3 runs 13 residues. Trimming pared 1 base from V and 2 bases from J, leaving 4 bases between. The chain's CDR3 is CASSLDPTDTQYF. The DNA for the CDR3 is TGTGCCAGCAGCTTAGACCCCACAGATACGCAGTATTTT.

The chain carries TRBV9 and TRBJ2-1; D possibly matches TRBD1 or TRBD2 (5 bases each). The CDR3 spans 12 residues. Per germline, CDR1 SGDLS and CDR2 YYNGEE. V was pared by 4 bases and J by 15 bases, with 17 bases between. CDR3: CASSMGPAKRFF. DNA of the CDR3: TGTGCCAGCAGCATGGGACCAGCAAAAAGGTTCTTC.

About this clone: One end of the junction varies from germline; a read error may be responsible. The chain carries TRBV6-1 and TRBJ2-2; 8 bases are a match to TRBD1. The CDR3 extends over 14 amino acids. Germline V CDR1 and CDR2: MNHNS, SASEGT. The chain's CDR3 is CASRRQGNSGELFF. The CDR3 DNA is TGTGCCAGCCGGAGACAGGGGAACAGCGGGGAGCTGTTTTTT.

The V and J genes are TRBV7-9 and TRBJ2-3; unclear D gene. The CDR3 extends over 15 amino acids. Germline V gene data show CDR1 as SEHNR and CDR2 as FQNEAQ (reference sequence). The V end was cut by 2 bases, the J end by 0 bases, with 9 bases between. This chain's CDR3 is CASSLFEQSTDTQYF. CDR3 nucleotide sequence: TGTGCCAGCAGCTTATTCGAGCAAAGCACAGATACGCAGTATTTT.

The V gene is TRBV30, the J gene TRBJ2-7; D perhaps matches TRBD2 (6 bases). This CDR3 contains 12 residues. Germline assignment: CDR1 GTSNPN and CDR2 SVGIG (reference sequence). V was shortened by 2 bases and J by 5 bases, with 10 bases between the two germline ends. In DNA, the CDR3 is TGTGCCTGGAGTCGTAGCGGACACGAGCAGTACTTC. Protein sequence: CAWSRSGHEQYF.

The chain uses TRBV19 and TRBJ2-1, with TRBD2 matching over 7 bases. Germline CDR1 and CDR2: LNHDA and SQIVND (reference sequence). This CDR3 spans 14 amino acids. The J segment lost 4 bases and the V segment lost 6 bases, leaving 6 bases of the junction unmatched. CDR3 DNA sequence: TGTGCCAGTAGCGCTCTAGCGGATTACAATGAGCAGTTCTTC. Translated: CASSALADYNEQFF.

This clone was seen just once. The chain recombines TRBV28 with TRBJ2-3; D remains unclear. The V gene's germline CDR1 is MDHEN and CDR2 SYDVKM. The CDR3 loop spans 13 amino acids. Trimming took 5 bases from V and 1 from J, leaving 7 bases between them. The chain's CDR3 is CASSTTRTDTQYF. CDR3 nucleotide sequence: TGTGCCAGCAGTACGACACGCACAGATACGCAGTATTTT.

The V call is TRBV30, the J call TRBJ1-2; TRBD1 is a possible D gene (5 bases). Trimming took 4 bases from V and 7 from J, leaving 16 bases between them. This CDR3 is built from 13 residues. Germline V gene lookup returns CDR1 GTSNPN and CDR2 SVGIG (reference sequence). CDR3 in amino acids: CAWNKLPGLGYTF. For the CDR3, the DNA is TGTGCCTGGAACAAACTCCCAGGGCTTGGCTACACCTTC.